The next 28 T cell receptor beta chains were all read from a single sample in a study of CD8+ T cells in alopecia areata listed by TCRdb under 2018. Read against the paper, the sample's treatment or condition label means: oral pan-JAK inhibitor, 5-10 mg twice daily. The library came from the immunoSEQ multiplex PCR assay. For TCR sequencing, RNA was extracted from every sample and reverse transcribed into cDNA to serve as template. TCRdb retrieved this table from immuneACCESS and kept in-frame rearrangements only. Not all clones are present; in checked studies, unresolved V genes account for under half, and no reason is known for the remainder. The sample data list 64,000 or so clones, and roughly 46% of these were observed just once. Clones ranked in the top ten supply 20% of the sample. The sample consisted of CD8+ T cells sorted from blood, taken at roughly week 36, from a patient treated with tofacitinib. All receptors derive from a human donor with alopecia areata.

The chain links TRBV29-1 to TRBJ2-1; TRBD1 matches 10 bases. V lost 5 bases and J lost 0; bases outside the gene matches: 13. The CDR3 length is 18 residues. Germline V lookup: CDR1 SQVTM, CDR2 ANQGSEA. The CDR3 region has the DNA TGCAGCGTTCCGAGTCGGACAGGGGGAACATACTCCTACAATGAGCAGTTCTTC. Amino acid sequence: CSVPSRTGGTYSYNEQFF.

This clone was observed a few times. The gene calls are TRBV29-1 and TRBJ2-5; 9 positions agree with TRBD2. The CDR3 is 15 amino acids. V shed 4 bases and J 0 bases; nucleotides not matched to a gene: 6. Germline V gives CDR1 SQVTM, CDR2 ANQGSEA. CDR3 region: CSVVLTSGYQETQYF. CDR3 nucleotides: TGCAGCGTTGTTTTAACTAGCGGGTACCAAGAGACCCAGTACTTC.

This clone came up once. The rearrangement links TRBV29-1 to TRBJ2-1; TRBD2 is a possible D gene (5 bases). Germline values: CDR1 SQVTM, CDR2 ANQGSEA. V shed 6 bases and J shed 0 bases, with 12 bases lying between them. CDR3 size: 14 residues. DNA for the CDR3: TGCAGCGTCCGGGATCCCAGCTCCTACAATGAGCAGTTCTTC. This codes for CSVRDPSSYNEQFF.

The rearrangement joins TRBV7-2 to TRBJ1-1; D gene uncertain. The CDR3 extends over 12 amino acids. V lost 3 bases and J 8 bases, leaving 10 bases between the germline ends. Germline loops: CDR1 SGHTA, CDR2 FQGNSA. In DNA form, the CDR3 reads TGTGCCAGCAGCTTGGGGTCAGTGGAAGCTTTCTTT. Translation: CASSLGSVEAFF.

V is TRBV5-6 and J is TRBJ2-7; D is undetermined. V lost 3 bases to trimming and J lost 6 bases, with 7 bases between them. The germline gives CDR1 SGHDT, CDR2 YYEEEE. The CDR3 sequence is 11 residues long. The CDR3 bases are TGTGCCAGCAGCTACCCCGGCGAGCAGTACTTC. Translating gives CASSYPGEQYF.

This clone was seen a handful of times. The rearrangement joins TRBV5-4 to TRBJ2-7, with D maybe TRBD1 (5 bases). Germline CDR1 is SGHNT and CDR2 is YYREEE (reference sequence). The CDR3 runs to 15 residues. V was trimmed by 4 bases and J by 2 bases, leaving 16 bases between them. The CDR3 DNA reads as TGTGCCAGCAGCCGAGGAACCAAAGGGGCCTACGAGCAGTACTTC. This gives the protein CASSRGTKGAYEQYF.

The genes are TRBV7-9 and TRBJ2-1, with D perhaps TRBD1 or TRBD2 (5 bases each). Germline CDR1 reads SEHNR; CDR2 reads FQNEAQ (reference sequence). There are 15 residues in the CDR3. The V and J ends lost 5 bases and 7 bases respectively, with 18 bases between them. In DNA form, the CDR3 reads TGTGCCAGCAGCGTGGGGGTCGACGCTATAAATGAGCAGTTCTTC. Translation gives CASSVGVDAINEQFF. Drawing the rest from reference TRBV7-9 and TRBJ2-1, the complete variable domain is DTGVSQNPRHKITKRGQNVTFRCDPISEHNRLYWYRQTLGQGPEFLTYFQNEAQLEKSRLLSDRFSAERPKGSFSTLEIQRTEQGDSAMYLCASSVGVDAINEQFFGPGTRLTVL.

The rearrangement joins TRBV19 to TRBJ2-1; 8 bases agree with TRBD2. V lost 10 bases, J lost 7 bases, and 12 bases stayed unmatched. This CDR3 spans 14 amino acids. Per germline, CDR1 LNHDA and CDR2 SQIVND (reference sequence). The CDR3 protein is CATKAGEARNEQFF. The CDR3 coding sequence is TGTGCCACCAAAGCGGGAGAGGCCAGGAATGAGCAGTTCTTC.

V usage is TRBV30 and J usage is TRBJ2-7; the D is unclear. Per the germline V gene, CDR1 is GTSNPN and CDR2 is SVGIG (reference sequence). V gave up 7 bases and J gave up 3 bases, with 19 bases separating them. The CDR3 runs to 14 residues. Written as DNA, the CDR3 is TGTGCCTCATCCGGTGTGAGCTCGAACTACGAGCAGTACTTC. It yields the protein CASSGVSSNYEQYF.

There are a few counts of this clone. The rearrangement uses TRBV29-1 and TRBJ1-2; no firm D call. Trimming took off 5 bases at V and 0 bases at J, with 10 bases between the two ends. From germline, CDR1 is SQVTM and CDR2 ANQGSEA. The CDR3 is made up of 13 amino acids. CDR3 coding DNA: TGCAGCGTTATTGGCGGAGCTAACTATGGCTACACCTTC. Translated: CSVIGGANYGYTF.

A few counts support this clone. The gene calls are TRBV6-6 and TRBJ2-7; D perhaps matches TRBD2 (5 bases). The germline V gene encodes CDR1 MNHNY and CDR2 SVGAGI (reference sequence). V was cut by 6 bases and J by 7 bases, with 16 bases left in between. The CDR3 length is 13 residues. The DNA of the CDR3 is TGTGCCAGCAGCGGCGGGCCGCCTCGGGAGCAGTACTTC. Its translation: CASSGGPPREQYF.

This clone was seen more than once but under ten times. The CDR3 nucleotides are TGTGCCAGCACCCCAATCGAAGAAGCTTTCTTT. This encodes CASTPIEEAFF. The rearrangement uses TRBV2 and TRBJ1-1; unclear D gene. CDR3 length: 11 amino acids. Trimming cost V 7 bases and J 8 bases, with 11 bases left between them. Germline assignment: CDR1 SNHLY and CDR2 FYNNEI.

The chain carries TRBV9 and TRBJ2-3, with 7 bases fitting TRBD2. CDR3 length: 16 residues. The trim removed 4 bases at V and 5 bases at J, leaving 13 bases unmatched. CDR1 and CDR2 (germline): SGDLS, YYNGEE. CDR3 nucleotides: TGTGCCAGCAGCCCTGAGGGGAGGGGCACCATAGATACGCAGTATTTT. It yields the protein CASSPEGRGTIDTQYF.

This chain links TRBV9 with TRBJ2-7, with 8 bases matching TRBD1. The CDR3 loop spans 15 amino acids. V gave up 1 base and J gave up 5 bases; unmatched junction bases: 8. Germline-derived CDR1 and CDR2 are SGDLS and YYNGEE. CDR3 DNA: TGTGCCAGCAGCGTAACCCAGGGGGCAATCCACGAGCAGTACTTC. Residues: CASSVTQGAIHEQYF.

This clone came up a few times. This chain connects TRBV30 to TRBJ2-1; perhaps TRBD2 as D (6 bases). The CDR3 has 12 residues. Germline CDR1 reads GTSNPN; CDR2 reads SVGIG (reference sequence). V dropped 5 bases and J dropped 6 bases, with 11 bases sitting between them. Written as DNA, the CDR3 is TGTGCCTGGGAGAGGAGGGGCAATGAGCAGTTCTTC. Translated, it gives CAWERRGNEQFF.

V gene TRBV29-1 combines with J gene TRBJ2-1; D is uncertain. CDR1 and CDR2 from the germline V gene are SQVTM and ANQGSEA. V was cut by 6 bases and J by 3 bases, with 21 bases left in between. The CDR3 runs to 16 residues. The CDR3 DNA is TGCAGCGTCCCACCAGTCCCCCGACTGGGCTACAATGAGCAGTTCTTC. This translates into CSVPPVPRLGYNEQFF.

This chain uses TRBV19 with TRBJ1-4; D unclear. V was clipped by 7 bases and J by 8 bases, with 11 bases between them. Per the germline V gene, CDR1 is LNHDA and CDR2 is SQIVND (reference sequence). This CDR3 comprises 12 residues. The chain's CDR3 is CASTSEGEKLFF. Written as DNA, the CDR3 is TGTGCCAGTACCTCGGAAGGCGAAAAACTGTTTTTT.

The chain has TRBV27 and TRBJ2-3; D not resolved. The germline gives CDR1 MNHEY, CDR2 SMNVEV (reference sequence). The CDR3 loop spans 15 amino acids. V lost 2 bases to trimming and J lost 1 base, with 10 bases between them. This CDR3 reads CASSLTTRGTDTQYF. DNA of the CDR3: TGTGCCAGCAGTTTAACGACCCGGGGCACAGATACGCAGTATTTT.

The chain uses TRBV6-1 and TRBJ2-6; no clear D gene. Per the germline V gene, CDR1 is MNHNS and CDR2 is SASEGT. CDR3 length: 15 residues. V lost 3 bases and J 0 bases, leaving 6 bases between the germline ends. CDR3 in amino acids: CASSDGSSGANVLTF. The DNA of the CDR3 is TGTGCCAGCAGTGATGGAAGCTCTGGGGCCAACGTCCTGACTTTC.

This clone has more than one count but fewer than ten. The V gene is TRBV19, the J gene TRBJ1-1, with 7 positions matching TRBD1. This CDR3 has 14 residues. V lost 5 bases and J lost 1; bases outside the gene matches: 4. Germline CDR1 LNHDA, CDR2 SQIVND (reference sequence). The CDR3 protein is CASSADRRNTEAFF. For the CDR3, the DNA is TGTGCCAGTAGTGCGGACAGGAGGAACACTGAAGCTTTCTTT.

The chain is built from TRBV11-1 and TRBJ2-1; the D is unclear. Germline V gives CDR1 SGHAT, CDR2 FQDESV (reference sequence). The CDR3 is 13 residues long. V gave up 3 bases and J gave up 0 bases, with 3 bases separating them. CDR3 DNA sequence: TGTGCCAGCAGCTTGAACTCCTACAATGAGCAGTTCTTC. It codes for CASSLNSYNEQFF.

This clone was counted between two and nine times. This chain joins TRBV5-6 and TRBJ2-5; 9 bases match TRBD1. V trimming: 2 bases; J trimming: 5 bases; junction bases outside the gene matches: 7. This CDR3 is built from 15 residues. Looked up from germline, CDR1 is SGHDT and CDR2 is YYEEEE. This CDR3 is CASSFGTGGWETQYF. The CDR3 DNA reads TGTGCCAGCAGCTTTGGAACAGGGGGCTGGGAGACCCAGTACTTC.

V gene TRBV7-9 combines with J gene TRBJ1-1; weak D call: TRBD1 (5 bases). The CDR3 length is 15 residues. Germline V gene data show CDR1 as SEHNR and CDR2 as FQNEAQ (reference sequence). V lost 1 base to trimming and J lost 3 bases, with 12 bases between them. CDR3: CASSLGGGPYTEAFF. DNA of the CDR3: TGTGCCAGCAGCTTAGGGGGCGGACCCTACACTGAAGCTTTCTTT.

This chain uses TRBV7-2 with TRBJ2-1, with 9 bases identical to TRBD2. From germline, CDR1 is SGHTA and CDR2 FQGNSA. The CDR3 loop spans 15 amino acids. V was pared by 7 bases and J by 7 bases, with 11 bases of the junction left unmatched. CDR3 sequence reads: CASTPGASGKNEQFF. The CDR3 DNA reads as TGTGCCAGCACCCCGGGAGCTAGCGGGAAGAATGAGCAGTTCTTC.

The chain joins TRBV27 to TRBJ1-5, with 9 bases matching TRBD1. Germline lookup yields CDR1 MNHEY and CDR2 SMNVEV (reference sequence). The CDR3 is 14 residues long. Germline trimming cut 4 bases from V and 5 bases from J; bases unmatched to any gene: 3. Here the CDR3 DNA reads TGTGCCAGCAGTTCGACAGGGGGTCATCAGCCCCAGCATTTT. Translation: CASSSTGGHQPQHF.

This clone was counted a few times. The chain joins TRBV7-9 to TRBJ2-1, with TRBD2 matching over 11 bases. Per the germline V gene, CDR1 is SEHNR and CDR2 is FQNEAQ (reference sequence). The CDR3 has 16 residues. J gave up 2 bases and V 4 bases, and 4 bases lay outside the gene matches. The CDR3 coding sequence is TGTGCCAGCAGCTCCTCTAGCGGGAGGCCCTACAATGAGCAGTTCTTC. As protein: CASSSSSGRPYNEQFF.

This clone was seen only a few times. V gene TRBV18 combines with J gene TRBJ2-7; TRBD1 matches 10 bases. Trimming removed 4 bases from V and 5 bases from J; junction bases left unmatched: 8. CDR1 KGHSH and CDR2 LQKENI come from the germline V gene. This CDR3 contains 15 residues. The CDR3 loop reads CASSLAGTGVNEQYF. The CDR3 region has the DNA TGTGCCAGCTCACTGGCTGGGACAGGGGTTAACGAGCAGTACTTC.

The V call is TRBV5-1, the J call TRBJ2-5; D is uncertain. CDR3 length equals 12 residues. From germline, CDR1 is SGHRS and CDR2 YFSETQ. Trimming stripped 5 bases from V and 7 bases from J, with 12 bases between. The CDR3 is CASRTGSGTQYF. Here the CDR3 DNA reads TGCGCCAGCAGAACGGGTTCCGGGACCCAGTACTTC.